This T cell receptor beta chain was profiled in a study of shared clonotypes between healthy human individuals. Produced via immunoSEQ multiplex PCR; TCRdb's table is partial and in-frame only. In the table there are 1.5 million to 2.5 million clones, roughly 95% of which are singletons. The CDR3 has 12 amino acids. CD8 cells classed as naive were CD45RO-negative and positively selected for CCR7, excluding terminally differentiated effector memory CD45RA+ cells. Study results and caveats: In this cohort, only blood was sampled, and tissue repertoires likely differ.

Notes on this clone: The antigen remains unidentified.

The source of this sequence is a man aged 18 to 30 in good health. This rearrangement joins TRBV21-1 to TRBJ2-1. TRBV21-1 is labeled a pseudogene. Sequencing used naive CD8+ T cells sorted from blood. CDR3: CASGPEPREQFF. The CDR3 DNA reads as TGTGCCAGCGGACCCGAACCCAGGGAGCAGTTCTTC.